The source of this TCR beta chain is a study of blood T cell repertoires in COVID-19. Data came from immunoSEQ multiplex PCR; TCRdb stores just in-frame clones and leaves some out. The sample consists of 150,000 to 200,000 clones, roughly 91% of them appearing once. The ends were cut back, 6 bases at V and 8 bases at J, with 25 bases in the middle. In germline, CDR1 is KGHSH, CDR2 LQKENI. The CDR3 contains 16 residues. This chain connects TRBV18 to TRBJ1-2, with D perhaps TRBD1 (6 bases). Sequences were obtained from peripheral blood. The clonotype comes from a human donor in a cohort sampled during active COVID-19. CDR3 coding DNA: TGTGCCAGCTCCCCCAGAACAGGGACCCCTCAAGGGGGCTACACCTTC. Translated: CASSPRTGTPQGGYTF.